Below are 20 T cell receptor beta chains sequenced from a single sample in a study of beta chain features in type 1 diabetes. The antigens of these receptors remain unknown. Study-wide results and caveats: Within each of all four CD4+ subsets, Type 1 diabetes patients had TCRB CDR3s that were moderately but significantly shorter.

Expressed TCRB transcripts were sequenced after all isolated RNA was converted to cDNA. Only in-frame clones appear in the TCRdb table, and some are missing; sequencing was by immunoSEQ multiplex PCR. The table records 300,000 or so clones, 14% of them present only once. The sample consisted of naive CD4+ T cells from blood. These receptor sequences come from a man aged 25 to 45 with type 1 diabetes.

A few counts support this clone. This sequence joins TRBV28 and TRBJ2-6, with D tentatively TRBD1 (6 bases). The germline V gene has CDR1 MDHEN and CDR2 SYDVKM. V lost 7 bases, J lost 3 bases, and 13 bases lay in between. There are 15 residues in the CDR3. CDR3 DNA sequence: TGTGCCAGCACCTCGCGAGGGGGTGGGGCCAACGTCCTGACTTTC. Encoded protein: CASTSRGGGANVLTF. Variable domain in full (rest from reference TRBV28 and TRBJ2-6): DVKVTQSSRYLVKRTGEKVFLECVQDMDHENMFWYRQDPGLGLRLIYFSYDVKMKEKGDIPEGYSVSREKKERFSLILESASTNQTSMYLCASTSRGGGANVLTFGAGSRLTVL.

The chain employs TRBV7-9 and TRBJ1-5, with D possibly matching TRBD1 (6 bases). The CDR3 has 17 residues. Trimming shortened V by 6 bases and J by 0 bases, and 18 bases separated the two germline ends. Looked up from germline, CDR1 is SEHNR and CDR2 is FQNEAQ (reference sequence). CDR3 in DNA: TGTGCCAGCAGTTACGAGGTCAGGGGTCGTAGCAATCAGCCCCAGCATTTT. Translating gives CASSYEVRGRSNQPQHF.

This clone has a handful of counts. The J gene is TRBJ2-5, the V gene TRBV4-3; a possible D gene is TRBD2 (6 bases). The germline V gene has CDR1 LGHNA and CDR2 YSLEER. The ends were cut back, 5 bases at V and 5 bases at J, with 15 bases in the middle. The CDR3 is 14 residues long. The CDR3 here is CASSTSEGPETQYF. In DNA, the CDR3 is TGCGCCAGCAGCACATCGGAGGGGCCGGAGACCCAGTACTTC.

The gene calls are TRBV27 and TRBJ1-1; 7 bases map to TRBD1. Per germline, CDR1 MNHEY and CDR2 SMNVEV (reference sequence). Unmatched junction bases numbered 14, after V lost 6 bases and J lost 1 base. The CDR3 totals 17 residues. This CDR3 is CASSPSTGRWTNTEAFF. The CDR3 DNA reads TGTGCCAGCAGCCCGTCGACAGGGCGTTGGACGAACACTGAAGCTTTCTTT.

The CDR3 spells CASSSPSGPSYEQYF. The CDR3 DNA sequence: TGTGCCAGCAGTAGCCCCAGCGGACCTAGCTACGAGCAGTACTTC. The V gene is TRBV27, the J gene TRBJ2-7, with D maybe TRBD2 (5 bases). Germline CDR1 and CDR2: MNHEY and SMNVEV (reference sequence). The germline V and J ends were trimmed by 5 bases and 3 bases, with 17 bases remaining between them. The CDR3 is 15 residues long.

This clone turned up a few times. The chain is built from TRBV19 and TRBJ2-7, with 8 nucleotides matching TRBD2. Germline V gene lookup returns CDR1 LNHDA and CDR2 SQIVND (reference sequence). Trimming at V came to 5 bases and at J to 1 base, leaving 7 bases not matched to a gene. The CDR3 loop spans 15 amino acids. The CDR3 region is CASSLQRETSYEQYF. The CDR3 DNA reads TGTGCCAGTAGTCTGCAGCGGGAGACGTCCTACGAGCAGTACTTC.

Only a few counts were recorded for this clone. CDR3: CASSLGDSPLGTF. CDR3 sequence (DNA): TGTGCCAGCAGCTTAGGAGACAGTCCGTTGGGCACCTTC. The chain is built from TRBV5-4 and TRBJ1-2, with a tentative D call TRBD1 (5 bases). The V gene's germline CDR1 is SGHNT and CDR2 YYREEE (reference sequence). The V end lost 2 bases, the J end lost 13 bases, and 18 bases lay between the germline ends. This CDR3 is 13 amino acids long.

This clone has a handful of counts. The chain is built from TRBV5-1 and TRBJ2-3; D gene uncertain. The V gene lost 7 bases and the J gene lost 2 bases, with 23 bases spanning the gap. The V gene's germline CDR1 is SGHRS and CDR2 YFSETQ. The CDR3 runs to 17 residues. CDR3 in DNA: TGCGCCAGCGCCTCAGGTGATCTGCCGGTCCACACAGATACGCAGTATTTT. It codes for CASASGDLPVHTDTQYF.

The chain is built from TRBV18 and TRBJ2-7, with D possibly being TRBD1 (6 bases). V was trimmed by 0 bases and J by 3 bases, leaving 12 bases between them. This CDR3 is 15 amino acids long. CDR1 is KGHSH, CDR2 LQKENI, per germline. CDR3 sequence (DNA): TGTGCCAGCTCACCACCCGGGACACCCTACTACGAGCAGTACTTC. Its protein is CASSPPGTPYYEQYF.

A few counts support this clone. The chain joins TRBV18 to TRBJ2-1; TRBD1 matches at 7 bases. Germline assignment: CDR1 KGHSH and CDR2 LQKENI. Germline trimming cut 2 bases from V and 5 bases from J; bases unmatched to any gene: 3. CDR3 length: 14 amino acids. CDR3: CASSPSGQNNEQFF. CDR3 coding DNA: TGTGCCAGCTCACCATCGGGACAGAACAATGAGCAGTTCTTC.

This rearrangement joins TRBV5-1 to TRBJ2-1; 8 bases are shared with TRBD1. CDR1 and CDR2 (germline): SGHRS, YFSETQ. The V gene end was trimmed by 4 bases and the J gene end by 8 bases; junction bases not matched to a gene: 5. This CDR3 is 13 amino acids long. CDR3 protein: CASSVTGVDEQFF. CDR3 DNA sequence: TGCGCCAGCAGCGTGACAGGGGTCGATGAGCAGTTCTTC.

The chain employs TRBV30 and TRBJ1-4; a weak D match, TRBD1 (5 bases). The CDR3 length is 15 residues. Per germline, CDR1 GTSNPN and CDR2 SVGIG (reference sequence). Trimming pared 5 bases from V and 5 bases from J, leaving 18 bases between. CDR3 bases: TGTGCCTGGGGAAGACAGACCCCGAAAAATGAAAAACTGTTTTTT. Translated: CAWGRQTPKNEKLFF.

The chain carries TRBV20-1 and TRBJ2-1, with 7 bases aligning to TRBD1. The V and J ends lost 6 bases and 9 bases, in that order; junction bases with no gene match: 5. CDR3 length: 11 amino acids. Germline V gene sequence: CDR1 DFQATT, CDR2 SNEGSKA (reference sequence). The CDR3: CSAIKGAEQFF. The CDR3 DNA follows: TGCAGTGCCATCAAGGGGGCTGAGCAGTTCTTC.

This clone showed up just a few times. The gene calls are TRBV18 and TRBJ2-1; 10 bases map to TRBD2. The V segment lost 0 bases and the J segment 9 bases; nucleotides outside the gene matches: 11. The CDR3 sequence is 17 residues long. Germline CDR1 and CDR2: KGHSH and LQKENI. The CDR3 sequence: CASSPPLLAGVTPEQFF. The CDR3 region has the DNA TGTGCCAGCTCACCACCCCTTCTAGCGGGAGTCACCCCTGAGCAGTTCTTC.

The gene calls are TRBV5-1 and TRBJ2-1; 8 nucleotides match TRBD1. Losses at the gene ends were 2 bases for V and 9 bases for J; bases not matched to a gene: 13. The CDR3 contains 16 residues. CDR1 is SGHRS, CDR2 YFSETQ, per germline. The CDR3 bases are TGCGCCAGCAGCTTCGGACAGGGATCGGATGGTGTTGAGCAGTTCTTC. This encodes CASSFGQGSDGVEQFF.

This CDR3 is CASSRSAGDSYEQYF. The CDR3 nucleotides read TGTGCCAGCTCACGTTCAGCGGGCGACTCCTACGAGCAGTACTTC. The rearrangement links TRBV18 to TRBJ2-7, with D possibly TRBD2 on 6 matching bases. This CDR3 is built from 15 residues. Germline V lookup: CDR1 KGHSH, CDR2 LQKENI. V was pared by 4 bases and J by 0 bases, with 13 bases between.

The chain recombines TRBV7-2 with TRBJ2-7; unclear D gene. The germline gives CDR1 SGHTA, CDR2 FQGNSA. The CDR3 is made up of 12 amino acids. V was cut by 5 bases and J by 3 bases, with 8 bases left in between. The CDR3 loop reads CASSQVGYEQYF. The CDR3 DNA follows: TGTGCCAGCAGCCAGGTAGGCTACGAGCAGTACTTC.

The chain recombines TRBV9 with TRBJ2-3; 7 bases are a match to TRBD2. Germline CDR1 reads SGDLS; CDR2 reads YYNGEE. The CDR3 has 15 residues. The junction had 6 bases not matched to a gene; V was cut back by 3 bases and J by 2 bases. The CDR3 region has the DNA TGTGCCAGCAGCGCTGAGGGGACTATCACAGATACGCAGTATTTT. This gives the protein CASSAEGTITDTQYF.

V usage is TRBV15 and J usage is TRBJ1-4, with 7 nucleotides matching TRBD1. CDR1 and CDR2 (germline): LNHNV, YYDKDF (reference sequence). This CDR3 has 12 amino acids. V lost 4 bases to trimming and J lost 8 bases; unmatched junction nucleotides: 1. The CDR3 sequence: CATSIRGEKLFF. In DNA form, the CDR3 reads TGTGCCACCAGCATCAGGGGGGAAAAACTGTTTTTT.

The gene calls are TRBV28 and TRBJ1-1; D is unresolved. Trimming took off 8 bases at V and 2 bases at J, with 9 bases between the two ends. CDR3 length equals 12 residues. Looked up from germline, CDR1 is MDHEN and CDR2 is SYDVKM. The CDR3 loop is CASRDPNTEAFF. CDR3 in DNA: TGTGCCAGCCGGGATCCCAACACTGAAGCTTTCTTT.